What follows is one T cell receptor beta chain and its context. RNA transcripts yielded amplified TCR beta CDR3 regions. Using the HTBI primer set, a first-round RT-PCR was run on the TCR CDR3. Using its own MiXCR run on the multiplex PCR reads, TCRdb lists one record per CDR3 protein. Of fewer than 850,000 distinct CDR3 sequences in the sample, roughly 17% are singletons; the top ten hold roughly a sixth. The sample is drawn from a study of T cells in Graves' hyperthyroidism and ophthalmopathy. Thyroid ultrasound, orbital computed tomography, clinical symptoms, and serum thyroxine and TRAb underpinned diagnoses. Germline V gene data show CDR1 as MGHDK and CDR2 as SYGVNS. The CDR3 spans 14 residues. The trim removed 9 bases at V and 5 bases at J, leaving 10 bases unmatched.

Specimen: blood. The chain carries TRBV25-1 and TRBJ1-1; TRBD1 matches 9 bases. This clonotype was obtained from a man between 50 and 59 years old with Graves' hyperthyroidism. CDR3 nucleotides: TGTGCCAGAGCTACAGGGGGCGCAGGGACTGAAGCTTTCTTT. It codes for CARATGGAGTEAFF.